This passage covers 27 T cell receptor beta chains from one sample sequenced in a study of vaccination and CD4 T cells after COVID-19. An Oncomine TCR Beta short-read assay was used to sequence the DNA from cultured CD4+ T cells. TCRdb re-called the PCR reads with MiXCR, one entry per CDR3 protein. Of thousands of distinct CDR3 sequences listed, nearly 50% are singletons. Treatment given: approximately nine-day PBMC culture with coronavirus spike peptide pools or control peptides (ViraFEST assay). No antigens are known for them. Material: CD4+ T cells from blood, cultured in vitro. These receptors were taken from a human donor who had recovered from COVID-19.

CDR3 region: CSARDRTSGADTQYF. CDR3 coding DNA: TGCAGTGCTAGAGATCGGACTAGCGGGGCAGATACGCAGTATTTT. The gene calls are TRBV20-1 and TRBJ2-3, with TRBD2 matching over 12 bases. This CDR3 has 15 amino acids. The trim removed 0 bases at V and 4 bases at J, leaving 2 bases unmatched. Germline V CDR1 and CDR2: DFQATT, SNEGSKA (reference sequence).

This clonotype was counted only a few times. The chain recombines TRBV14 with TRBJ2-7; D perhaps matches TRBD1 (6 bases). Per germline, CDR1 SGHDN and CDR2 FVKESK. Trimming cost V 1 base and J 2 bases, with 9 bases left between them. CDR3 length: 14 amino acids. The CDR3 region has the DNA TGTGCCAGCAGCCAAGTAGGACAGCCCTACGAGCAGTACTTC. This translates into CASSQVGQPYEQYF.

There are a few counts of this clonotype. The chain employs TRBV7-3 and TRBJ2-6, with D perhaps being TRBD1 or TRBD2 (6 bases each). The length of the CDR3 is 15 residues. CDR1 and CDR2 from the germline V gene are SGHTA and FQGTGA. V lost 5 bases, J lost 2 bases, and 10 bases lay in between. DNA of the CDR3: TGTGCCAGCAGCCGAAGGGGGGCTGGGGCCAACGTCCTGACTTTC. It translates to CASSRRGAGANVLTF. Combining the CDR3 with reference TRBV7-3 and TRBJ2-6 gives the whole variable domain GAGVSQTPSNKVTEKGKYVELRCDPISGHTALYWYRQSLGQGPEFLIYFQGTGAADDSGLPNDRFFAVRPEGSVSTLKIQRTERGDSAVYLCASSRRGAGANVLTFGAGSRLTVL.

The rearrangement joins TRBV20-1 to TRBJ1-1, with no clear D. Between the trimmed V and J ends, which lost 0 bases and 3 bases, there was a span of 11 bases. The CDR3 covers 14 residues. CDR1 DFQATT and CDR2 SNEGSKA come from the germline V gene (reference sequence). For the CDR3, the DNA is TGCAGTGCTAGAGATCAGTGGGTACACACTGAAGCTTTCTTT. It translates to CSARDQWVHTEAFF.

This chain's CDR3 is CASSLSWRLTGELFF. Written as DNA, the CDR3 is TGTGCCAGCAGTTTATCGTGGAGGCTAACCGGGGAGCTGTTTTTT. This chain joins TRBV27 and TRBJ2-2, with D possibly matching TRBD2 (5 bases). CDR1 MNHEY and CDR2 SMNVEV come from the germline V gene (reference sequence). The CDR3 has 15 amino acids. V lost 0 bases, J lost 5 bases, and 10 bases lay in between.

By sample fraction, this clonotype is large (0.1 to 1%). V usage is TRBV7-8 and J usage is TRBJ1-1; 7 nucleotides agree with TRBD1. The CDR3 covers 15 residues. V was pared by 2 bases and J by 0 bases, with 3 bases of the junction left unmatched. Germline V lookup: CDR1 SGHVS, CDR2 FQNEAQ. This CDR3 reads CASSLTGALNTEAFF. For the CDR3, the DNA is TGTGCCAGCAGCTTAACAGGGGCTCTGAACACTGAAGCTTTCTTT.

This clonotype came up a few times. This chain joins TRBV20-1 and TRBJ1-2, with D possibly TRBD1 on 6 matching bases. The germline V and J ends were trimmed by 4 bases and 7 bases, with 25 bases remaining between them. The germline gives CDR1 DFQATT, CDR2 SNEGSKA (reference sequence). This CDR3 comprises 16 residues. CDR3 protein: CSATPKGQNVNPGYTF. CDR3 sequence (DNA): TGCAGTGCTACCCCAAAAGGACAGAACGTTAATCCTGGCTACACCTTC.

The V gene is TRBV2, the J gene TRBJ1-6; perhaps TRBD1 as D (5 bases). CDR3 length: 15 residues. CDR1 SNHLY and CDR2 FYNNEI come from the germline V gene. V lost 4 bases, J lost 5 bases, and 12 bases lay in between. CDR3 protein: CASSVGRVDNSPLHF. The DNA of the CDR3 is TGTGCCAGCAGTGTAGGCAGGGTTGATAATTCACCCCTCCACTTT.

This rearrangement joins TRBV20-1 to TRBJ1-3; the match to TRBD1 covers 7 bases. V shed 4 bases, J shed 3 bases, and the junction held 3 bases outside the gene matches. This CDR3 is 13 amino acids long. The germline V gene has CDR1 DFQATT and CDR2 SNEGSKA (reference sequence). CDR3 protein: CSATGDSGNTIYF. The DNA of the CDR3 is TGCAGTGCTACGGGGGACAGTGGAAACACCATATATTTT.

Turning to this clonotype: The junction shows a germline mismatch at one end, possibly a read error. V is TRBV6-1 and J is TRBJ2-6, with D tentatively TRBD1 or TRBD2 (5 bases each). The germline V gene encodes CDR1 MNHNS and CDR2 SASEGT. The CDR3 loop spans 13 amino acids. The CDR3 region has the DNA TGTGCCAGCAGTGAGGGGACGGCCCGGGTCCTGATTTTC. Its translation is CASSEGTARVLIF.

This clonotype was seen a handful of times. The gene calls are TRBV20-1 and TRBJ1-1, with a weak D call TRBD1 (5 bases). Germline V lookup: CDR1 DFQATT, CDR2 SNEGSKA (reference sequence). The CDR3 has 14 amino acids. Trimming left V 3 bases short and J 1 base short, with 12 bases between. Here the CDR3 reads CSARGGTANTEAFF. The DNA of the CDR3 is TGCAGTGCTAGGGGGGGGACGGCGAACACTGAAGCTTTCTTT.

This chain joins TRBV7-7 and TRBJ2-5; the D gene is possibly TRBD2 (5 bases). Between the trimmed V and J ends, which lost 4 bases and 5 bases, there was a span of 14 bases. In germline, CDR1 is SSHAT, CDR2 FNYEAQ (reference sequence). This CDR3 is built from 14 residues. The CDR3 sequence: CASSYGWEMETQYF. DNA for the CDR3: TGTGCCAGCAGCTATGGGTGGGAGATGGAGACCCAGTACTTC.

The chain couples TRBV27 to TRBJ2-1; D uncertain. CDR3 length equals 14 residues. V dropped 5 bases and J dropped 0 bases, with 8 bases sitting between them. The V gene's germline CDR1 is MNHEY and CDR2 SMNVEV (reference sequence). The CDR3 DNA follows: TGTGCCAGCAGTACAGCCAGCTCCTACAATGAGCAGTTCTTC. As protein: CASSTASSYNEQFF.

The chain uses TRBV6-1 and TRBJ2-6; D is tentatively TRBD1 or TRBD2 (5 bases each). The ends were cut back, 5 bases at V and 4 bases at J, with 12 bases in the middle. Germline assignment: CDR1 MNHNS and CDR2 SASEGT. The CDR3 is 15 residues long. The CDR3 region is CASSRDGSGANVLTF. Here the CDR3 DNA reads TGTGCCAGCAGTCGGGACGGGTCCGGGGCCAACGTCCTGACTTTC.

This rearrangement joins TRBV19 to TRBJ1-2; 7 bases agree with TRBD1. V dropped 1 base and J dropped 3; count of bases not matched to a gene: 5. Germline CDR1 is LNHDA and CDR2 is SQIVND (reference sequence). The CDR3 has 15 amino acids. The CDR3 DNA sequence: TGTGCCAGTAGTATAGCGAGGGGGCTCGACTATGGCTACACCTTC. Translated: CASSIARGLDYGYTF.

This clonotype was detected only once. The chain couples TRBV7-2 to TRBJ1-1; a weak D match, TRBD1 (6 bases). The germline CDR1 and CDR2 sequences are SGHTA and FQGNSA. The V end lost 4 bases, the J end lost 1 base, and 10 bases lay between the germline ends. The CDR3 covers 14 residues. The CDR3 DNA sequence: TGTGCCAGCAGCTCGGGACACTCGAACACTGAAGCTTTCTTT. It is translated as CASSSGHSNTEAFF.

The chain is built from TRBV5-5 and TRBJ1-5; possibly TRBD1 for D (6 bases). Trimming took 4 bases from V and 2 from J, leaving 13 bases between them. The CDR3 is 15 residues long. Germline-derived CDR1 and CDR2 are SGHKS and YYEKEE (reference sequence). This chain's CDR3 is CASSPGQIGNQPQHF. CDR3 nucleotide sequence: TGTGCCAGCAGCCCCGGACAGATAGGCAATCAGCCCCAGCATTTT. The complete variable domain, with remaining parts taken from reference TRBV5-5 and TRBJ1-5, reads DAGVTQSPTHLIKTRGQQVTLRCSPISGHKSVSWYQQVLGQGPQFIFQYYEKEERGRGNFPDRFSARQFPNYSSELNVNALLLGDSALYLCASSPGQIGNQPQHFGDGTRLSIL.

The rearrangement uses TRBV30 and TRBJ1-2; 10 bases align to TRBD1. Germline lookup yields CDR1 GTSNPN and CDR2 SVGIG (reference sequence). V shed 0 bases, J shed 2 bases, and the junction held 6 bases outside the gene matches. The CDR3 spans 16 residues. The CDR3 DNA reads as TGTGCCTGGAGTGTACGGGCGACAGGGGGCAACTATGGCTACACCTTC. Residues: CAWSVRATGGNYGYTF.

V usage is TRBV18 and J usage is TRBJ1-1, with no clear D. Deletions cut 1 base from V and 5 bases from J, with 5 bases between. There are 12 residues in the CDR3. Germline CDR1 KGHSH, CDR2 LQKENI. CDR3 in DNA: TGTGCCAGCTCACCACTGGGGACTGAAGCTTTCTTT. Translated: CASSPLGTEAFF.

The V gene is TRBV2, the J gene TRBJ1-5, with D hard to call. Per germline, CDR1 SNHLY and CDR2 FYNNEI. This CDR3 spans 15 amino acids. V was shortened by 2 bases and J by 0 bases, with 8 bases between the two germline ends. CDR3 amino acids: CASSESALSNQPQHF. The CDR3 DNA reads TGTGCCAGCAGTGAATCGGCACTTAGCAATCAGCCCCAGCATTTT.

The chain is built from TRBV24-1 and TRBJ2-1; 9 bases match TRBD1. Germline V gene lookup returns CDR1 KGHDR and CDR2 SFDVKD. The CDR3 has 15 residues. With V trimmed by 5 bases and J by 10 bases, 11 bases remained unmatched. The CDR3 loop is CATSVTGTGFSEQFF. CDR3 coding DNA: TGTGCCACCAGTGTAACCGGGACAGGGTTTTCAGAGCAGTTCTTC.

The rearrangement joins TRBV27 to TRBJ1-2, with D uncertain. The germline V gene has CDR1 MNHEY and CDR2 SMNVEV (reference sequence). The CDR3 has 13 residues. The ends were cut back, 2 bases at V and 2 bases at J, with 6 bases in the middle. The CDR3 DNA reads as TGTGCCAGCAGTTTACAAGGGAACTATGGCTACACCTTC. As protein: CASSLQGNYGYTF.

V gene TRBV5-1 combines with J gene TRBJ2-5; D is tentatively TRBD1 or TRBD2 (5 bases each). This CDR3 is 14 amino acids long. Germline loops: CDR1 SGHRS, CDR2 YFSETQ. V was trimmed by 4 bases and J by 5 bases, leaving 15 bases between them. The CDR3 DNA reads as TGCGCCAGCAGCCTCGGGACCACTTTCGAGACCCAGTACTTC. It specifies CASSLGTTFETQYF.

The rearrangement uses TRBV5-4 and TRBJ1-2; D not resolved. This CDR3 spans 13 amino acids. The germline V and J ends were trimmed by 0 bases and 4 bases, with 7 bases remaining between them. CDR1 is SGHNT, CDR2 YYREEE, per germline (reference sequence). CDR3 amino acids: CASSLGPGYGYTF. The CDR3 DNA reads TGTGCCAGCAGCTTGGGTCCCGGCTATGGCTACACCTTC.

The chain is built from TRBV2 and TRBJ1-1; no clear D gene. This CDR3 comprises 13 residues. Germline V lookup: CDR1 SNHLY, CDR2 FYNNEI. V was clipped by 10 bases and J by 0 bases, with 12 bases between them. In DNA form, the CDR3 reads TGTGCCACCACCGGGGTTATGAACACTGAAGCTTTCTTT. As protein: CATTGVMNTEAFF.

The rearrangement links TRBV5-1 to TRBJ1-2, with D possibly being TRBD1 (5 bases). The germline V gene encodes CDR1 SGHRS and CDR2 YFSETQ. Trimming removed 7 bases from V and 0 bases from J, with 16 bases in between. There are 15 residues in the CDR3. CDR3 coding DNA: TGCGCCAGCGCCTCCTCTATGGGGGCTAACTATGGCTACACCTTC. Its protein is CASASSMGANYGYTF. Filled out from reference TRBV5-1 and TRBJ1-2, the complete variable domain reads KAGVTQTPRYLIKTRGQQVTLSCSPISGHRSVSWYQQTPGQGLQFLFEYFSETQRNKGNFPGRFSGRQFSNSRSEMNVSTLELGDSALYLCASASSMGANYGYTFGSGTRLTVV.

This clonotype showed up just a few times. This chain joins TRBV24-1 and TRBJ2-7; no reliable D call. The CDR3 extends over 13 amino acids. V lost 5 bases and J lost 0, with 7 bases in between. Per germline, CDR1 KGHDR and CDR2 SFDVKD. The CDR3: CATSGRNSYEQYF. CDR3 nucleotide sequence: TGTGCCACCAGTGGTCGGAACTCCTACGAGCAGTACTTC.